This T cell receptor (beta chain) is drawn from a study of T cell responses to AZD1222 COVID-19 vaccine. Assay used: immunoSEQ multiplex PCR; TCRdb lists only in-frame clones, some missing. The sample consists of 75,000 to 90,000 clones, approximately 90% of them appearing once. Trimming cost V 0 bases and J 6 bases, with 9 bases left between them. Looked up from germline, CDR1 is SGDLS and CDR2 is YYNGEE. The length of the CDR3 is 14 residues. Sequencing used peripheral blood, obtained 28 days after the second AZD1222 dose. The rearrangement links TRBV9 to TRBJ2-2; D uncertain. This TCR was recovered from an adult who received the AZD1222 COVID-19 vaccine. CDR3 bases: TGTGCCAGCAGCGTAGAGTGGCTAGCCGGGGAGCTGTTTTTT. Translated: CASSVEWLAGELFF.